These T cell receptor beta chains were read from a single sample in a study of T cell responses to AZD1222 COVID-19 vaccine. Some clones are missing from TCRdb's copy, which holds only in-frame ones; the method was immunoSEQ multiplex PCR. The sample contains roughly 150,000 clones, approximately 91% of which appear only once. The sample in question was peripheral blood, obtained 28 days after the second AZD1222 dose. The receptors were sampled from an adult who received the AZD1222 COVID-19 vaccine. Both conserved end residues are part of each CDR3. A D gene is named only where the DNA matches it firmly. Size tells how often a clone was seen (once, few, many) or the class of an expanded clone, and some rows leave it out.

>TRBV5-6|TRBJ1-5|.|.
CASSAGTHSNQPQHF
TGTGCCAGCAGCGCCGGGACACATAGCAATCAGCCCCAGCATTTT
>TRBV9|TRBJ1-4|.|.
CASSVGVATNEKLFF
TGTGCCAGCAGCGTAGGCGTCGCAACTAATGAAAAACTGTTTTTT
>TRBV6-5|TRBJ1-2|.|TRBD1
CASSRDRGNYGYTF
TGTGCCAGCAGTAGGGACAGGGGGAACTATGGCTACACCTTC
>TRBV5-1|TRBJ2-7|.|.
CASINYLRIGSGEQYF
TGCGCCAGCATTAATTATCTAAGAATAGGATCGGGCGAGCAGTACTTC
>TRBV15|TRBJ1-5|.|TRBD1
CATSRDRQGNGQPQHF
TGTGCCACCAGCAGAGATAGACAGGGCAACGGTCAGCCCCAGCATTTT
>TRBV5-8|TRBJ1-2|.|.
CASSPDLIANYGYTF
TGTGCCAGCAGCCCCGATTTGATAGCTAACTATGGCTACACCTTC
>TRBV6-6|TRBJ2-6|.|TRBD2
CASSPGLAGSSGANVLTF
TGTGCCAGCAGTCCCGGACTAGCGGGAAGCTCTGGGGCCAACGTCCTGACTTTC
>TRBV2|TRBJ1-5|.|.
CASSSIRGQNQPQHF
TGTGCCAGCAGTTCTATCCGGGGCCAAAATCAGCCCCAGCATTTT
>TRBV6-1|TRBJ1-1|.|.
CASSEYGRAFF
TGTGCCAGCAGTGAATATGGTAGAGCTTTCTTT
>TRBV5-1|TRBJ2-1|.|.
CASSEGPGDNEQFF
TGCGCCAGCAGCGAGGGACCAGGAGACAATGAGCAGTTCTTC
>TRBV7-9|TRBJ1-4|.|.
CASKGRIATNEKLFF
TGTGCCAGCAAAGGACGTATAGCAACTAATGAAAAACTGTTTTTT
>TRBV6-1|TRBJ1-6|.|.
CASSEDVGSYSPLHF
TGTGCCAGCAGTGAAGATGTGGGTTCGTATTCACCCCTCCACTTT
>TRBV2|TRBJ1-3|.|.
CASSEYESGNTIYF
TGTGCCAGCAGTGAATACGAATCTGGAAACACCATATATTTT
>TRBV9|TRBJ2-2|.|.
CASTMDRVANTGELFF
TGTGCCAGCACCATGGATAGGGTCGCGAACACCGGGGAGCTGTTTTTT
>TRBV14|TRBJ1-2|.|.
CASSHGGFGYTF
TGTGCCAGCAGCCACGGGGGGTTTGGCTACACCTTC
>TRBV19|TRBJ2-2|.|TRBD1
CASRTDRGTGELFF
TGTGCCAGTAGGACGGACAGGGGCACCGGGGAGCTGTTTTTT
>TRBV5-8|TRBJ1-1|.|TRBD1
CASSLRQGANSVREAFF
TGTGCCAGCAGCTTGCGACAGGGGGCTAATTCTGTAAGGGAAGCTTTCTTT
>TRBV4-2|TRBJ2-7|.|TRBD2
CASSRNSGVFSYEQYF
TGTGCCAGCAGCCGGAACAGCGGGGTATTCTCCTACGAGCAGTACTTC
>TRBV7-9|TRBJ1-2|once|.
CASSLGRDYGYTF
TGTGCCAGCAGCTTAGGCAGAGACTATGGCTACACCTTC
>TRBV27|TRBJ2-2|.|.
CASSFRGGELFF
TGTGCCAGCAGTTTCCGGGGGGGGGAGCTGTTTTTT
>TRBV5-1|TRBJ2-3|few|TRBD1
CASSPGDRGSTDTQYF
TGCGCCAGCAGCCCGGGGGACAGGGGTTCCACAGATACGCAGTATTTT
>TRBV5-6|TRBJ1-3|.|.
CASSLGQTGNTIYF
TGTGCCAGCAGCTTGGGCCAGACTGGAAACACCATATATTTT
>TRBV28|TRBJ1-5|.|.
CASSLYLPDHNQPQHF
TGTGCCAGCAGTTTATACCTCCCGGACCACAATCAGCCCCAGCATTTT
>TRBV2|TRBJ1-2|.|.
CASSELTGWSGYTF
TGTGCCAGCAGTGAACTCACAGGGTGGAGCGGCTACACCTTC
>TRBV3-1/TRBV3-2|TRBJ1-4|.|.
CASSPRTGTFVNEKLFF
TGTGCCAGCAGCCCCCGCACAGGCACTTTCGTTAATGAAAAACTGTTTTTT
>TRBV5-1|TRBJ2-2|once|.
CASRLNTGELFF
TGCGCCAGCAGATTGAACACCGGGGAGCTGTTTTTT
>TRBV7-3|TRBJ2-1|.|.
CASSDQMSSYNEQFF
TGTGCCAGCAGCGATCAGATGAGCTCCTACAATGAGCAGTTCTTC
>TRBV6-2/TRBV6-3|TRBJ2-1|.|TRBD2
CASSYGLAGNEQFF
TGTGCCAGCAGTTACGGGCTAGCGGGGAATGAGCAGTTCTTC
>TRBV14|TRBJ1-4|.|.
CASSPPGFFQEKLFF
TGTGCCAGCAGCCCCCCCGGTTTCTTTCAAGAAAAACTGTTTTTT
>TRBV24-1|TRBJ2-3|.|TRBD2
CATSDVGTSGDTQYF
TGTGCCACCAGTGATGTCGGGACTAGCGGAGATACGCAGTATTTT
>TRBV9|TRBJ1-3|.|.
CASSPRTGGGNTIYF
TGTGCCAGCAGCCCTCGAACAGGCGGAGGAAACACCATATATTTT
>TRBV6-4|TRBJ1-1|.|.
CASSRAAGTEAFF
TGTGCCAGCAGTCGGGCGGCGGGGACTGAAGCTTTCTTT
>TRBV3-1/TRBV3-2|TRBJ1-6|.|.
CASSQEGSRSPLHF
TGTGCCAGCAGCCAAGAGGGGAGCAGATCACCCCTCCACTTT
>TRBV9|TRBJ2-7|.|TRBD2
CASSASGSFGYEQYF
TGTGCCAGCAGCGCTAGCGGGAGCTTCGGCTACGAGCAGTACTTC
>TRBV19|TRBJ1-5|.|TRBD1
CASRPRTGIGDQPQHF
TGTGCCAGTAGACCAAGGACAGGGATAGGCGATCAGCCCCAGCATTTT
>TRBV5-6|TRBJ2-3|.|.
CASSLAKGLRTDTQYF
TGTGCCAGCAGCTTGGCCAAGGGATTAAGGACAGATACGCAGTATTTT
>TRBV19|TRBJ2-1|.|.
CASSETASSAYNEQFF
TGTGCCAGTAGCGAAACGGCGTCTAGCGCCTACAATGAGCAGTTCTTC
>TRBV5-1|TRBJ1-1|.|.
CASSFQVGPAEAFF
TGCGCCAGCAGCTTTCAGGTAGGGCCCGCAGAAGCTTTCTTT
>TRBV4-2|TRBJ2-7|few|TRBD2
CASSTGLADTYEQYF
TGTGCCAGCAGCACCGGACTAGCGGATACCTACGAGCAGTACTTC
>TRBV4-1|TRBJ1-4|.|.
CASSQEEVINEKLFF
TGCGCCAGCAGCCAAGAGGAGGTGATTAATGAAAAACTGTTTTTT
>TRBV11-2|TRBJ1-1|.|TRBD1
CASSNRTGSTEAFF
TGTGCCAGCAGCAATCGGACAGGATCCACTGAAGCTTTCTTT
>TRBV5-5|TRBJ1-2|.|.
CASSPPWRRVDYGYTF
TGTGCCAGCAGCCCCCCCTGGCGGAGGGTAGACTATGGCTACACCTTC
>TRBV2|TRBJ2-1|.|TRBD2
CASTGGARNEQFF
TGTGCCAGCACCGGGGGGGCGCGTAATGAGCAGTTCTTC
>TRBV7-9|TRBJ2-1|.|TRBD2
CASSPGKGLAGSHEQFF
TGTGCCAGCAGCCCAGGGAAAGGACTAGCGGGAAGTCATGAGCAGTTCTTC
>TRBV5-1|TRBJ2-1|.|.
CASSLVAVTYNEQFF
TGCGCCAGCAGCTTGGTAGCGGTGACTTACAATGAGCAGTTCTTC
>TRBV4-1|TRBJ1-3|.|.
CASSLLGGPGGNTIYF
TGCGCCAGCAGCCTCCTCGGGGGTCCGGGTGGAAACACCATATATTTT
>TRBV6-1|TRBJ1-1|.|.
CASSEETPNTEAFF
TGTGCCAGCAGTGAGGAGACACCGAACACTGAAGCTTTCTTT
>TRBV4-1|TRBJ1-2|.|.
CASSQKVGGGYYGYTF
TGCGCCAGCAGCCAAAAGGTGGGGGGCGGATACTATGGCTACACCTTC
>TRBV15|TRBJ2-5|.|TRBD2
CATSIGGTSGSQETQYF
TGTGCCACCAGCATAGGGGGGACTAGCGGGAGCCAAGAGACCCAGTACTTC
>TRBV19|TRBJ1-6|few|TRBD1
CASSIRTGAGDASPLHF
TGTGCCAGTAGCATTCGGACAGGGGCCGGGGATGCTTCACCCCTCCACTTT